The clone carrying this T cell receptor (beta chain) was seen at least ten times. Its antigen is unidentified. The repertoire was sequenced with immunoSEQ multiplex PCR; TCRdb's copy has only in-frame clones and lacks some. The sample is made up of 30,000 to 35,000 clones, none counted only once. The related graft donor's blood sample was taken on the day of bone marrow donation. This record belongs to a study of T cells after posttransplantation cyclophosphamide. Whole-study findings and limits: Later blood repertoires were often dominated by clones from the donor CD8+ memory compartment. Tissue-infiltrating T cells from skin or gut overlapped little with blood T cells. Recipient CMV seropositivity and CMV reactivation strongly tracked TRB clonality.

This clonotype was sampled from a woman aged 50 to 65 in good health and a related stem cell transplant donor. Source material: PBMCs.

CDR3 loop: CASSPGQGAFEQYF. CDR3 in DNA: TGTGCCAGCAGCCCCGGACAGGGGGCGTTTGAGCAGTACTTC. This sequence joins TRBV9 and TRBJ2-7, with 11 nucleotides matching TRBD1. Germline-derived CDR1 and CDR2 are SGDLS and YYNGEE. The CDR3 loop spans 14 amino acids. With 4 bases clipped from V and 7 bases from J, the junction kept 7 bases outside the gene matches. Based on the CDR3 plus reference TRBV9 and TRBJ2-7, the full variable domain is DSGVTQTPKHLITATGQRVTLRCSPRSGDLSVYWYQQSLDQGLQFLIQYYNGEERAKGNILERFSAQQFPDLHSELNLSSLELGDSALYFCASSPGQGAFEQYFGPGTRLTVT.